The rows below give T cell receptor beta chains drawn from one sample of a study of post-analysis software for immune sequencing data. TCRdb independently ran MiXCR on the PCR reads; one entry per CDR3 protein. This sample has 820,000 or so distinct CDR3 sequences, with under 70% found just once. The source material was blood. These receptors all stem from a girl under 18 with multiple sclerosis. Both conserved end residues are part of each CDR3. D genes are given only for firm matches. Some rows have no size entry. The others give once, few or many, or a class for an expanded clone.

size	D	V	J	DNA	CDR3
NA	NA	TRBV5-6	TRBJ2-2	TGTGCCAGCAGCTTGGAGTTAGAAAAGGTCACCGGGGAGCTGTTTTTT	CASSLELEKVTGELFF
few	TRBD2	TRBV7-2	TRBJ2-1	TGTGCCAGCAGCTTAAGGGGGGTAGCGGGAGTGGGTAATGAGCAGTTCTTC	CASSLRGVAGVGNEQFF
NA	NA	TRBV5-1	TRBJ2-1	TGCGCCAGCAGCTTGCTATGGACAGAGAGCTCCTACAATGAGCAGTTCTTC	CASSLLWTESSYNEQFF
NA	TRBD2	TRBV20-1	TRBJ2-5	TGCAGTGCTCTGGGACTAGCGGGAGTTGGGAAGACCCAGTACTTC	CSALGLAGVGKTQYF
NA	TRBD1	TRBV9	TRBJ1-1	TGTGCCAGCAGCGGAGCCCAAGGGACAGCGGGTTTGAACACTGAAGCTTTCTTT	CASSGAQGTAGLNTEAFF
NA	NA	TRBV12-3/TRBV12-4	TRBJ2-4	TGTGCCAGCAGCATATCAGGGGCGGAGAACATTCAGTACTTC	CASSISGAENIQYF
NA	TRBD1	TRBV5-1	TRBJ2-4	TGCGCCAGTCACGACAGGGGGCTAGCCAAAAACATTCAGTACTTC	CASHDRGLAKNIQYF
NA	NA	TRBV7-8	TRBJ2-7	TGTGCCAGCAGCTTACTCAGGACAGCCCAAAAACCCTACGAGCAGTACTTC	CASSLLRTAQKPYEQYF
once	TRBD1	TRBV29-1	TRBJ2-7	TGCAGCGTTTTTAGGTGGGGCTTTGGGGGACAGGGGTACGCGCAGTACTTC	CSVFRWGFGGQGYAQYF
NA	TRBD2	TRBV6-2/TRBV6-3	TRBJ2-7	TGTGCCAGCAGTTACCGGTTCACTAGCGGAGCATACGAGCAGTACTTC	CASSYRFTSGAYEQYF
NA	NA	TRBV5-1	TRBJ2-5	TGCGCCACCAGCCGTGTGGTCGAAGAGACCCAGTACTTC	CATSRVVEETQYF
few	TRBD2	TRBV20-1	TRBJ2-1	TGCAGTGTCAAACCCCGTTTGACTAGCGGGGGGGCAGCTGAGCAGTTCTTC	CSVKPRLTSGGAAEQFF
NA	TRBD2	TRBV2	TRBJ2-7	TGTGCCAGCAGGGAGCGGGGGGGTTACTCCTACGAGCAGTACTTC	CASRERGGYSYEQYF
NA	NA	TRBV12-5	TRBJ1-2	TGTGCTAGTGGTCAGAGGAGCTATGGCTACACCTTC	CASGQRSYGYTF
NA	TRBD2	TRBV12-3/TRBV12-4	TRBJ2-1	TGTGCCAGCAGTTACGGGAGGGCCAGGTCCTACAATGAGCAGTTCTTC	CASSYGRARSYNEQFF
NA	TRBD1	TRBV20-1	TRBJ1-2	TGCAGTGCATCCCCACGGGCAGGGGGCGAGTATGGCTACACCTTC	CSASPRAGGEYGYTF
NA	TRBD1	TRBV20-1	TRBJ2-5	TGCAGTGCTAGCCGGACAGGGGAAGAGACCCAGTACTTC	CSASRTGEETQYF
few	NA	TRBV5-1	TRBJ2-7	TGCGCCAGCAGCTTGAAAGTGGGGAGCTCCTACGAGCAGTACTTC	CASSLKVGSSYEQYF
NA	TRBD2	TRBV7-3	TRBJ2-1	TGTGCCAGCAGCTACGCGACTAGCGGGAGATACAATGAGCAGTTCTTC	CASSYATSGRYNEQFF
NA	TRBD1	TRBV4-1	TRBJ2-3	TGCGCCAGCAGCCAAGGGGGACAGGGGGCCACAGATACGCAGTATTTT	CASSQGGQGATDTQYF
NA	NA	TRBV15	TRBJ2-3	TGTGCCACCAGCATCGGCGGTAGAGGCACAGATACGCAGTATTTT	CATSIGGRGTDTQYF
few	TRBD1	TRBV6-2/TRBV6-3	TRBJ2-7	TGTGCCAGCAGTTACTCTGGAGGGACAGGTGACTACTACGAGCAGTACTTC	CASSYSGGTGDYYEQYF
few	TRBD2	TRBV20-1	TRBJ2-1	TGCAGTGCCCTCGGGCCGGGAGGGTACAATGAGCAGTTCTTC	CSALGPGGYNEQFF
NA	TRBD2	TRBV27	TRBJ2-7	TGTGCCGGCAGTTTCGGGGGGGCGGGAGTCCCCTACGAGCAGTACTTC	CAGSFGGAGVPYEQYF
NA	NA	TRBV12-3/TRBV12-4	TRBJ1-4	TGTGCCAGCAGGGCCTCGGGACTAAGTAATGAAAAACTGTTTTTT	CASRASGLSNEKLFF
few	NA	TRBV20-1	TRBJ2-7	TGCAGTGCTAGAGATTCGAGTGGTAAGGGACGCGCCTACGAGCAGTACTTC	CSARDSSGKGRAYEQYF
NA	NA	TRBV18	TRBJ2-1	TGTGCCAGCTCACGAGATGGGCTAGCGTATAAGAATGAGCAGTTCTTC	CASSRDGLAYKNEQFF
once	NA	TRBV5-1	TRBJ1-1	TGCGCCAGCAGCTTAGGAGGAATCAGCGCTGAAGCTTTCTTT	CASSLGGISAEAFF
NA	TRBD1	TRBV29-1	TRBJ2-5	TGCAGCGTTGAAGATCCGGACAGGGGAGAGACCCAGTACTTC	CSVEDPDRGETQYF
NA	NA	TRBV27	TRBJ1-5	TGTGCCAGCAGTTTAGGGCAGGGTTTTAGCAATCAGCCCCAGCATTTT	CASSLGQGFSNQPQHF
few	NA	TRBV6-5	TRBJ1-2	TGTGCCAGCACCGACCTAGAGTCGTTTCTTTCGGGCGGCTACACCTTC	CASTDLESFLSGGYTF
NA	TRBD1	TRBV29-1	TRBJ1-2	TGCAGCGTTGAAGACTCAGGGGGCGACTATGGCTACACCTTC	CSVEDSGGDYGYTF
NA	NA	TRBV7-2	TRBJ1-2	TGTGCCAGCAGCTTAATAATCACGCAGGAAGGCTATGGCTACACCTTC	CASSLIITQEGYGYTF
NA	NA	TRBV5-1	TRBJ2-7	TGCGCCAGCAGCCCTGGAGGTAGCGGGACAGTGGGGTACGAGCAGTACTTC	CASSPGGSGTVGYEQYF
NA	TRBD1	TRBV20-1	TRBJ1-6	TGCAGTGCCCCCGACAGGGGAGAGAATAATTCACCCCTCCACTTT	CSAPDRGENNSPLHF
once	TRBD1	TRBV7-2	TRBJ1-1	TGTGCCAGCAGCTCGGGGACAGGGAGGATCTCGAACACTGAAGCTTTCTTT	CASSSGTGRISNTEAFF
few	TRBD2	TRBV7-3	TRBJ2-1	TGTGCCAGCAGCCCCGGCTCAGCGGGAGGAATATATGAGCAGTTCTTC	CASSPGSAGGIYEQFF
few	NA	TRBV29-1	TRBJ1-2	TGCAGCGTCAACGCAGGCGGGAGATACGGCTACACCTTC	CSVNAGGRYGYTF
few	NA	TRBV7-2	TRBJ2-1	TGTGCCAGCAGCTTAACATCGTATGAGCAGTTCTTC	CASSLTSYEQFF
NA	TRBD1	TRBV2	TRBJ2-7	TGTGCCAGCAGTGTAATTCCGGGACAGGTGATCTACGAGCAGTACTTC	CASSVIPGQVIYEQYF
NA	NA	TRBV5-1	TRBJ2-7	TGCGCCAGCAGCTGGGGCATCGGCAACGAGCAGTACTTC	CASSWGIGNEQYF
NA	NA	TRBV4-2	TRBJ2-4	TGTGCCTGCAGCCCCCAACAGGGGGGGGAGGACATTCAGTACTTC	CACSPQQGGEDIQYF
NA	NA	TRBV12-3/TRBV12-4	TRBJ2-7	TGTGCGAGCACTGGTACGCGCTACGAGCAGTACTTC	CASTGTRYEQYF
few	NA	TRBV7-9	TRBJ2-5	TGTGCCAGCAGCCCAGCCTTGGGGCAGACCCAGTACTTC	CASSPALGQTQYF
few	TRBD2	TRBV9	TRBJ2-1	TGTGCCAGCAGCGTAGAAAGCGGGGGGGCGGCATACTACAATGAGCAGTTCTTC	CASSVESGGAAYYNEQFF
NA	NA	TRBV5-1	TRBJ2-6	TGCGCCAGCACCCCTCAGGGAAATGGGGCCAACGTCCTGACTTTC	CASTPQGNGANVLTF
NA	NA	TRBV29-1	TRBJ2-4	TGCAGCGTTTGCCCGGAGGGGGTCATTGGCAAAAACATTCAGTACTTC	CSVCPEGVIGKNIQYF
NA	NA	TRBV27	TRBJ1-6	TGTGCCAGCAGGGATACTTACCAGCCGCTGGCTTCACCCCTCCACTTT	CASRDTYQPLASPLHF
NA	NA	TRBV20-1	TRBJ2-1	TGCAGTGCCATCTCTGGGAGCTACGATGAGCAGTTCTTC	CSAISGSYDEQFF
NA	TRBD2	TRBV29-1	TRBJ2-7	TGCAGCGTGGGGACTAGCGGGGGACTGGGCTACGAGCAGTACTTC	CSVGTSGGLGYEQYF
few	NA	TRBV29-1	TRBJ2-1	TGCAGCGCTCCAAACACAAGGAGCTCCTACAATGAGCAGTTCTTC	CSAPNTRSSYNEQFF
once	TRBD2	TRBV5-1	TRBJ2-5	TGCGCCAGCAGCGCCTTATCGCTGACTAGCGGGCAGGAGACCCAGTACTTC	CASSALSLTSGQETQYF